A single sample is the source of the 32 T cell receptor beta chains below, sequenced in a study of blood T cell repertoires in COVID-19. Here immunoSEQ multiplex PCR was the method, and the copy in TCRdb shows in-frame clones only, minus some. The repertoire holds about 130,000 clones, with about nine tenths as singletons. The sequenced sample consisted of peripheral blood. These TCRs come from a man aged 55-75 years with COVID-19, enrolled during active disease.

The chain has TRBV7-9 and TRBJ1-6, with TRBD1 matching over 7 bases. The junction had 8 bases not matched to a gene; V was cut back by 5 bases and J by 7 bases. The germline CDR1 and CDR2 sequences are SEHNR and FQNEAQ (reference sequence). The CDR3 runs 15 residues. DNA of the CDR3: TGTGCCAGCAGCGTCCGGGACAGTGACAATTCACCCCTCCACTTT. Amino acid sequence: CASSVRDSDNSPLHF.

CDR3 coding DNA: TGTGCCAGCAGCCGGGGAGGGGAAGAAAAACTGTTTTTT. It translates to CASSRGGEEKLFF. This rearrangement joins TRBV28 to TRBJ1-4; D is perhaps TRBD1 (5 bases). The CDR3 runs to 13 residues. CDR1 is MDHEN and CDR2 is SYDVKM in the germline V gene. The V end was cut by 6 bases, the J end by 8 bases, with 13 bases between. Looking up the rest from reference TRBV28 and TRBJ1-4 gives the full variable domain: DVKVTQSSRYLVKRTGEKVFLECVQDMDHENMFWYRQDPGLGLRLIYFSYDVKMKEKGDIPEGYSVSREKKERFSLILESASTNQTSMYLCASSRGGEEKLFFGSGTQLSVL.

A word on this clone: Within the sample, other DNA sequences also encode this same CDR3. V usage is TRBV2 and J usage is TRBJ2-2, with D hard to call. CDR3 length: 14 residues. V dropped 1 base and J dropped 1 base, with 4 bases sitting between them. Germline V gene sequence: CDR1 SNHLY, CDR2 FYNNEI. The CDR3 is CASSEGRNTGELFF. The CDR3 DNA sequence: TGTGCCAGCAGTGAAGGCAGGAACACCGGGGAGCTGTTTTTT.

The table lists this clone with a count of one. The CDR3 is CASSTSGRAFYEQYF. The CDR3 nucleotides read TGTGCCAGCAGCACTAGCGGGAGGGCCTTCTACGAGCAGTACTTC. This rearrangement joins TRBV11-2 to TRBJ2-7; TRBD2 matches at 13 bases. The CDR3 sequence is 15 residues long. Per the germline V gene, CDR1 is SGHAT and CDR2 is FQNNGV. With V trimmed by 5 bases and J by 3 bases, 4 bases remained unmatched.

CDR3 sequence reads: CASSLRQGLTTYEQYF. The CDR3 nucleotides are TGCGCCAGCAGCTTGAGACAGGGCTTGACTACCTACGAGCAGTACTTC. The chain is built from TRBV5-1 and TRBJ2-7, with 7 bases matching TRBD1. Germline trimming cut 1 base from V and 2 bases from J; bases unmatched to any gene: 9. The CDR3 spans 16 residues. Germline V gene sequence: CDR1 SGHRS, CDR2 YFSETQ.

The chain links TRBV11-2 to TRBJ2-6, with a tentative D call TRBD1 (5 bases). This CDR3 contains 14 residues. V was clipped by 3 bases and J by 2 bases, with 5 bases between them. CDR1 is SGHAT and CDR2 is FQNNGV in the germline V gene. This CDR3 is CASSFRAGANVLTF. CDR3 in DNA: TGTGCCAGCAGCTTCAGGGCTGGGGCCAACGTCCTGACTTTC. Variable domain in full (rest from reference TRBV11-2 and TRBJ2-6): EAGVAQSPRYKIIEKRQSVAFWCNPISGHATLYWYQQILGQGPKLLIQFQNNGVVDDSQLPKDRFSAERLKGVDSTLKIQPAKLEDSAVYLCASSFRAGANVLTFGAGSRLTVL.

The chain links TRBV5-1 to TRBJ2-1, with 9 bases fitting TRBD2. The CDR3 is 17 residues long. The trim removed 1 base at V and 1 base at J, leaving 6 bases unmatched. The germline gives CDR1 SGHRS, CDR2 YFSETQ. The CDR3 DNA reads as TGCGCCAGCAGCTTGAGACAAACTAGCGGGTCCTACAATGAGCAGTTCTTC. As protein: CASSLRQTSGSYNEQFF.

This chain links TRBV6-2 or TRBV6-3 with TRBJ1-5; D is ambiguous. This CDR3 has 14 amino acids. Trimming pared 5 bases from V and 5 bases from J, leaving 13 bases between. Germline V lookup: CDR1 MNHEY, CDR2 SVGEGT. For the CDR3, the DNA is TGTGCCAGCAGTCCGACGACTAGGGATCAGCCCCAGCATTTT. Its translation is CASSPTTRDQPQHF.

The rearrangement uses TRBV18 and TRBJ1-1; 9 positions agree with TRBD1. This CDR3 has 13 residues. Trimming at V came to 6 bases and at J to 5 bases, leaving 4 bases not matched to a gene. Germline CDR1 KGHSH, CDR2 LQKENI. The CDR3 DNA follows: TGTGCCAGCTCTCCGGGACAGGGTACTGAAGCTTTCTTT. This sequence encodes CASSPGQGTEAFF.

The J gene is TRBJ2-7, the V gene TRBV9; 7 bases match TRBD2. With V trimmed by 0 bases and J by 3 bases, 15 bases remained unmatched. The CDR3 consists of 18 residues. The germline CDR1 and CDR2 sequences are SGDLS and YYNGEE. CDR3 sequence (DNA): TGTGCCAGCAGCGTAGGCGGGAGATCCCTCGCCGATTACTACGAGCAGTACTTC. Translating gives CASSVGGRSLADYYEQYF. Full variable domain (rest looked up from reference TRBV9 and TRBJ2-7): DSGVTQTPKHLITATGQRVTLRCSPRSGDLSVYWYQQSLDQGLQFLIQYYNGEERAKGNILERFSAQQFPDLHSELNLSSLELGDSALYFCASSVGGRSLADYYEQYFGPGTRLTVT.

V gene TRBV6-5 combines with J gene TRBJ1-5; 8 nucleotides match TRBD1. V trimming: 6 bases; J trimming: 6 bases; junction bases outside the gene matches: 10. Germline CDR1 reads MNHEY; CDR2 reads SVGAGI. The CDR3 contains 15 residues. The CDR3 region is CASSRGQEGGQPQHF. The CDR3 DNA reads TGTGCCAGCAGCCGGGGACAGGAGGGGGGTCAGCCCCAGCATTTT.

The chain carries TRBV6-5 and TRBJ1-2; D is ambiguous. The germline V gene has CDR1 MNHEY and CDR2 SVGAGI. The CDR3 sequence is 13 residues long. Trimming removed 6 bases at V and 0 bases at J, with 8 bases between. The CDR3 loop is CASSPGANYGYTF. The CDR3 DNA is TGTGCCAGCAGCCCCGGAGCTAACTATGGCTACACCTTC.

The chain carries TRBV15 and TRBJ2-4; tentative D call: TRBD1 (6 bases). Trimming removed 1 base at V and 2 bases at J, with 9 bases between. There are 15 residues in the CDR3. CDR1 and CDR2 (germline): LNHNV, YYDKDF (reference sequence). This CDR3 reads CATSRGGQSKNIQYF. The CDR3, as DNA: TGTGCCACCAGCAGAGGAGGACAGTCCAAAAACATTCAGTACTTC. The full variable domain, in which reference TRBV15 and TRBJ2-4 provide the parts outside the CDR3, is DAMVIQNPRYQVTQFGKPVTLSCSQTLNHNVMYWYQQKSSQAPKLLFHYYDKDFNNEADTPDNFQSRRPNTSFCFLDIRSPGLGDTAMYLCATSRGGQSKNIQYFGAGTRLSVL.

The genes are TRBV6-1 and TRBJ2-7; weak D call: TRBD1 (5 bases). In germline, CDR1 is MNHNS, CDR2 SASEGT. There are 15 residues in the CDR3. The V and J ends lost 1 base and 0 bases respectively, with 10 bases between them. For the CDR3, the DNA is TGTGCCAGCAGTGAAGTCGTAGACAGCTCCTACGAGCAGTACTTC. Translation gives CASSEVVDSSYEQYF.

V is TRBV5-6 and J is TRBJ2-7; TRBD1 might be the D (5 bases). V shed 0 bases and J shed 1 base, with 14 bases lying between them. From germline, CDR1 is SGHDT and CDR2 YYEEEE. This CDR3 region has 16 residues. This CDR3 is CASSLGGAVMSYEQYF. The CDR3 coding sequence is TGTGCCAGCAGCTTGGGGGGCGCAGTTATGTCCTACGAGCAGTACTTC.

Here the CDR3 DNA reads TGTGCCAGCAGCCAAGAAATAGAGGAGACCCAGTACTTC. Translated, it gives CASSQEIEETQYF. The rearrangement joins TRBV3-1 (or the pseudogene TRBV3-2) to TRBJ2-5; D uncertain. Trimming stripped 0 bases from V and 5 bases from J, with 7 bases between. Per germline, CDR1 LGHDT and CDR2 YNNKEL (reference sequence). There are 13 residues in the CDR3.

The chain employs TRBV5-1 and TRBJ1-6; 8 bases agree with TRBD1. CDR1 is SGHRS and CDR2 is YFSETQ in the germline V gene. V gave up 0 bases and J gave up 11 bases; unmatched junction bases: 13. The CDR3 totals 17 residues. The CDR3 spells CASSLAAPGQGVPPLHF. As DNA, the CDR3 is TGCGCCAGCAGCTTGGCCGCTCCTGGACAGGGTGTGCCACCCCTCCACTTT.

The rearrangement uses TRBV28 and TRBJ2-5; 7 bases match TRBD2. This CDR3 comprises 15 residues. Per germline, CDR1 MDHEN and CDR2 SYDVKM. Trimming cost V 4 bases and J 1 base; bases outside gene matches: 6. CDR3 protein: CASSSFRLAQETQYF. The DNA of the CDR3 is TGTGCCAGCAGTTCCTTTAGACTAGCCCAAGAGACCCAGTACTTC.

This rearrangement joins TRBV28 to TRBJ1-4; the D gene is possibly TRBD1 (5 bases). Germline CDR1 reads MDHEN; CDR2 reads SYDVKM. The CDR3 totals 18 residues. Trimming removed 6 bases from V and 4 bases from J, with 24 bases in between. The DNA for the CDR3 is TGTGCCAGCAGCTATAGGGGCCAGGTTTGGGGGGTTAATGAAAAACTGTTTTTT. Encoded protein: CASSYRGQVWGVNEKLFF.

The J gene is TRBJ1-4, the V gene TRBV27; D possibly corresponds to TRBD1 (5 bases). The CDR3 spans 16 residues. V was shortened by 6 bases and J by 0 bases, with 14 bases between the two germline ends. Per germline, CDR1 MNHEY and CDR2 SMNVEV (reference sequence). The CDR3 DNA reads TGTGCCAGCAGCAAATCAGACAGTGCAACTAATGAAAAACTGTTTTTT. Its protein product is CASSKSDSATNEKLFF.

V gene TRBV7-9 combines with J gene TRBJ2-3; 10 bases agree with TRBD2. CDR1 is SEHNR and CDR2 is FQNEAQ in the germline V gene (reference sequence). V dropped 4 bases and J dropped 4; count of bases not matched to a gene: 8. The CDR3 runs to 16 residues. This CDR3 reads CASSSAGTSVADTQYF. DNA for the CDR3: TGTGCCAGCAGCTCCGCGGGGACTAGCGTCGCAGATACGCAGTATTTT.

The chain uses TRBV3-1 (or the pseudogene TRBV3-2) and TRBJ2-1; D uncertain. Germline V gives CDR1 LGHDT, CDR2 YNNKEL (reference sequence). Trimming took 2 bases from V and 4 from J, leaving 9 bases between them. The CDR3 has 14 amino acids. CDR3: CASSQQELYNEQFF. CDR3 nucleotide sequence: TGTGCCAGCAGCCAACAGGAATTATACAATGAGCAGTTCTTC.

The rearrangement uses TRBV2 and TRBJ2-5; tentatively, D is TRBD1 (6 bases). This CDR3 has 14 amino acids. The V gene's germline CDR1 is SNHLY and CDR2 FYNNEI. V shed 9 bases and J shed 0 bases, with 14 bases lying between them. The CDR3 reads CASRSDRNQETQYF. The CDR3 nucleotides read TGTGCCAGTCGGAGTGACAGGAACCAAGAGACCCAGTACTTC.

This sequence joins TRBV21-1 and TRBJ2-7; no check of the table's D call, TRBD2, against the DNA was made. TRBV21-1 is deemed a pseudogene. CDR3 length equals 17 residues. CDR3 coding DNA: TGTGCCAGCAGCACCTCCGGGACTAGCTCCCAAGACTACGAGCAGTACTTC. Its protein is CASSTSGTSSQDYEQYF.

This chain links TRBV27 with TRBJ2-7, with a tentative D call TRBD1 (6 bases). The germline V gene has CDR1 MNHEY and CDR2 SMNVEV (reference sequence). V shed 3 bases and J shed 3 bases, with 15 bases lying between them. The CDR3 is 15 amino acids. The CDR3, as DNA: TGTGCCAGCAGTTTTTCTGAGACAGGACTCTACGAGCAGTACTTC. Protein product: CASSFSETGLYEQYF.

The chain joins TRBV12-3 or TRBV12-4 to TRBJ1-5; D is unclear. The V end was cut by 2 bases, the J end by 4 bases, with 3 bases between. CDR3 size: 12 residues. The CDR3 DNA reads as TGTGCCAGCAGTTTACTTAATCAGCCCCAGCATTTT. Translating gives CASSLLNQPQHF.

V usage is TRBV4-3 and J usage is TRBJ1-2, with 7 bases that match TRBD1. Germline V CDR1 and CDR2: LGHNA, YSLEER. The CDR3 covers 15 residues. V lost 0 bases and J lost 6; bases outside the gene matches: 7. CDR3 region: CASSQDRPRGNGYTF. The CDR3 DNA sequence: TGCGCCAGCAGCCAAGATAGGCCCAGGGGGAATGGCTACACCTTC.

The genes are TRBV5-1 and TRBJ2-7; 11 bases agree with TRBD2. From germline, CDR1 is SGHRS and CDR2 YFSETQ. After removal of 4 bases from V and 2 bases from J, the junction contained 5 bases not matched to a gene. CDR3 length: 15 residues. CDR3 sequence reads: CASSHGTSGTYEQYF. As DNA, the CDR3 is TGCGCCAGCAGCCATGGGACTAGCGGAACCTACGAGCAGTACTTC.

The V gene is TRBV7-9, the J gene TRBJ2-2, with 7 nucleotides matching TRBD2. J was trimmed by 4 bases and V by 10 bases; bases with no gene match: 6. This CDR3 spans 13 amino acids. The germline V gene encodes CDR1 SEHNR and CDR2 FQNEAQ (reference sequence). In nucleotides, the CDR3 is TGTGCCATTGGGGCTAGCGGCACCGGGGAGCTGTTTTTT. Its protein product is CAIGASGTGELFF.

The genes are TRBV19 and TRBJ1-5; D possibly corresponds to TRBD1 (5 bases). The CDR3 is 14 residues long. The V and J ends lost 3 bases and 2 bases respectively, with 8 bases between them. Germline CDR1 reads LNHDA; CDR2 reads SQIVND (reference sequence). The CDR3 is CASSIKQGNQPQHF. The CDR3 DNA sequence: TGTGCCAGTAGTATTAAACAGGGCAATCAGCCCCAGCATTTT.

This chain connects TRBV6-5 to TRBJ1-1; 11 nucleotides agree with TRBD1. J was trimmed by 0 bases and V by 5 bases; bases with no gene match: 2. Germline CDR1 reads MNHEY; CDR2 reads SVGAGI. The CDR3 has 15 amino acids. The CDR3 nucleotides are TGTGCCAGCAGTCGGACAGGGGGCTTGAACACTGAAGCTTTCTTT. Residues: CASSRTGGLNTEAFF.

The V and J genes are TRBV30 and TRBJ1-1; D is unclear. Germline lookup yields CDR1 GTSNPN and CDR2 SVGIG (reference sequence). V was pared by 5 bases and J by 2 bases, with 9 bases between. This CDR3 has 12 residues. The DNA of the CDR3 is TGTGCCTGGGGGCAGTTAAACACTGAAGCTTTCTTT. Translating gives CAWGQLNTEAFF.